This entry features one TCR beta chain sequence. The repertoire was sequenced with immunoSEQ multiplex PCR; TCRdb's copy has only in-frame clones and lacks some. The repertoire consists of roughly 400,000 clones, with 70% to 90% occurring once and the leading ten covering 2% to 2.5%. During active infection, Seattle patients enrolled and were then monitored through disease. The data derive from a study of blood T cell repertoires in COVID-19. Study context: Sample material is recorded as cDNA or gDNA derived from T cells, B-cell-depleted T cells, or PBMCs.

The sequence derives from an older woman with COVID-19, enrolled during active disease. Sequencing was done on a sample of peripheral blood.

Written as DNA, the CDR3 is TGTGCCAGCAGCCCAGAACCCGCCAGGGGGATAAACGAGCAGTACTTC. Protein product: CASSPEPARGINEQYF. The rearrangement links TRBV7-8 to TRBJ2-7; the match to TRBD1 covers 7 bases. CDR1 is SGHVS, CDR2 FQNEAQ, per germline. This CDR3 comprises 16 residues. V lost 5 bases, J lost 5 bases, and 15 bases stayed unmatched. Full variable domain (remainder filled in from reference TRBV7-8 and TRBJ2-7): GAGVSQSPRYKVAKRGQDVALRCDPISGHVSLFWYQQALGQGPEFLTYFQNEAQLDKSGLPSDRFFAERPEGSVSTLKIQRTQQEDSAVYLCASSPEPARGINEQYFGPGTRLTVT.